This TCR beta chain is drawn from a study of cytomegalovirus exposure and HLA in healthy donors. Regarding the study as a whole: The authors considered a cluster of highly shared sequence variants likely to be a sequencing artifact. Compared with the roughly 700-donor mean, an Asian-associated ancestry cluster reportedly had fewer N-insertions, according to a later analysis.

About this clone: No antigen is known for it.

PCR employed 60 Vbeta and 13 Jbeta primers. TCRdb keeps only in-frame clones here, not all; method: immunoSEQ multiplex PCR. The data show roughly 130,000 clones, approximately 72% seen once. Looked up from germline, CDR1 is MNHNY and CDR2 is SVGAGI (reference sequence). The CDR3 contains 14 residues. Trimming shortened V by 10 bases and J by 0 bases, and 13 bases separated the two germline ends. The sequence was collected from a woman aged 60-70 years in good health and CMV-seronegative. Sequenced: PBMCs. The V call is TRBV6-6, the J call TRBJ2-1; tentative D call: TRBD1 (6 bases). The CDR3 spells CATSRDNSYNEQFF. In nucleotides, the CDR3 is TGTGCCACCTCTCGGGACAACTCCTACAATGAGCAGTTCTTC.